This T cell receptor beta chain emerged from a study of cytomegalovirus exposure and HLA in healthy donors. Trimming took 3 bases from V and 4 from J; bases not matched to a gene: 8. The CDR3 extends over 16 amino acids. Looked up from germline, CDR1 is SGHDT and CDR2 is YYEEEE. The PCR had 60 Vbeta and 13 Jbeta primers. TCRdb keeps only in-frame clones here, not all; method: immunoSEQ multiplex PCR. Here the sample spans some 120,000 clones, approximately 78% being singletons. The study's findings and limits: According to the study, 160 or so TCR beta chains were cytomegalovirus-associated.

Unrecorded immune exposures were likely, despite nominal health at sampling. This clone occurred once. Its specificity is not known. The chain has TRBV5-6 and TRBJ1-2; 11 bases agree with TRBD1. The receptor was derived from a man aged 25 to 45 in good health and CMV-seropositive. Input material: PBMCs. The CDR3 nucleotides are TGTGCCAGCAGCTCCGTAGGGACAGGGGGAAGCTATGGCTACACCTTC. Its protein is CASSSVGTGGSYGYTF.